The 16 T cell receptor beta chains in this list originate from one sample, sequenced in a study of somatic mutations in cytotoxic T cells in rheumatoid arthritis. Using immunoSEQ multiplex PCR, the repertoire was profiled, and TCRdb retains in-frame clones only, with some absent. Found here are some 11,000 clones, roughly 85% of them singletons; the top ten hold 34%. Sequencing input: CD8+ T cells sorted from blood. Receptors originate from an adult with rheumatoid arthritis.

This chain joins TRBV6-5 and TRBJ1-1; D is undetermined. Trimming removed 2 bases at V and 4 bases at J, with 11 bases between. Germline assignment: CDR1 MNHEY and CDR2 SVGAGI. This CDR3 region has 14 residues. This chain's CDR3 is CASSYQEGGTEAFF. CDR3 nucleotide sequence: TGTGCCAGCAGTTACCAGGAGGGTGGCACTGAAGCTTTCTTT.

The V call is TRBV29-1, the J call TRBJ2-7; D possibly corresponds to TRBD2 (5 bases). Germline V lookup: CDR1 SQVTM, CDR2 ANQGSEA. Trimming removed 5 bases at V and 3 bases at J, with 14 bases between. The CDR3 is made up of 13 amino acids. The CDR3 DNA follows: TGCAGCGTTCTAGTACGGGAAAGCTACGAGCAGTACTTC. The encoded protein is CSVLVRESYEQYF.

The V call is TRBV9, the J call TRBJ2-2; D is perhaps TRBD1 (6 bases). The CDR3 length is 16 residues. Germline-derived CDR1 and CDR2 are SGDLS and YYNGEE. V was cut by 0 bases and J by 5 bases, with 14 bases left in between. The CDR3 reads CASSVVSGVETGELFF. In DNA, the CDR3 is TGTGCCAGCAGCGTAGTATCAGGGGTAGAAACCGGGGAGCTGTTTTTT.

There are a few counts of this clone. This chain links TRBV6-1 with TRBJ1-1; D possibly corresponds to TRBD1 (6 bases). Germline V gene lookup returns CDR1 MNHNS and CDR2 SASEGT. The CDR3 totals 18 residues. V was pared by 2 bases and J by 0 bases, with 19 bases between. CDR3 amino acids: CASSELFPVGQVNTEAFF. The DNA for the CDR3 is TGTGCCAGCAGTGAATTGTTCCCCGTGGGACAAGTGAACACTGAAGCTTTCTTT.

The J gene is TRBJ2-5, the V gene TRBV10-1; 8 positions match TRBD1. After removal of 6 bases from V and 3 bases from J, the junction contained 9 bases not matched to a gene. Germline loops: CDR1 WNHNN, CDR2 SYGVQD (reference sequence). This CDR3 contains 15 residues. CDR3 nucleotides: TGCGCCAGCAGCGGGGACAGGACAAATAAAGAGACCCAGTACTTC. Protein sequence: CASSGDRTNKETQYF.

The chain employs TRBV11-2 and TRBJ1-3; TRBD1 matches at 7 bases. CDR1 and CDR2 from the germline V gene are SGHAT and FQNNGV. Germline trimming cut 3 bases from V and 0 bases from J; bases unmatched to any gene: 2. There are 15 residues in the CDR3. The DNA for the CDR3 is TGTGCCAGCAGCTTCAGGGGGGCCTCTGGAAACACCATATATTTT. Its protein is CASSFRGASGNTIYF.

The chain couples TRBV7-2 to TRBJ2-1; TRBD2 matches 10 bases. Germline V gene lookup returns CDR1 SGHTA and CDR2 FQGNSA. V shed 5 bases and J 3 bases; nucleotides not matched to a gene: 7. CDR3 size: 16 residues. DNA of the CDR3: TGTGCCAGCAGCCTACCGACTAGCGGGTACTACAATGAGCAGTTCTTC. Residues: CASSLPTSGYYNEQFF.

This chain joins TRBV7-8 and TRBJ1-1, with D possibly TRBD1 on 5 matching bases. The CDR3 has 15 amino acids. Germline V gene lookup returns CDR1 SGHVS and CDR2 FQNEAQ. Deletions cut 1 base from V and 6 bases from J, with 15 bases between. This CDR3 is CASSLVLGAGSEAFF. CDR3 nucleotide sequence: TGTGCCAGCAGCTTAGTGTTGGGCGCAGGGTCTGAAGCTTTCTTT. Using reference TRBV7-8 and TRBJ1-1 for the parts outside the CDR3, the full variable domain is GAGVSQSPRYKVAKRGQDVALRCDPISGHVSLFWYQQALGQGPEFLTYFQNEAQLDKSGLPSDRFFAERPEGSVSTLKIQRTQQEDSAVYLCASSLVLGAGSEAFFGQGTRLTVV.

This chain joins TRBV28 and TRBJ1-3; D remains ambiguous. Germline CDR1 MDHEN, CDR2 SYDVKM. The CDR3 loop spans 14 amino acids. Trimming pared 3 bases from V and 0 bases from J, leaving 6 bases between. CDR3 nucleotides: TGTGCCAGCAGTTTCCCGGACTCTGGAAACACCATATATTTT. Its protein is CASSFPDSGNTIYF. Variable domain in full (rest from reference TRBV28 and TRBJ1-3): DVKVTQSSRYLVKRTGEKVFLECVQDMDHENMFWYRQDPGLGLRLIYFSYDVKMKEKGDIPEGYSVSREKKERFSLILESASTNQTSMYLCASSFPDSGNTIYFGEGSWLTVV.

This clone was recorded a few times. The chain links TRBV11-3 to TRBJ1-1; D is perhaps TRBD1 (5 bases). The CDR3 is 14 amino acids. The germline V and J ends were trimmed by 5 bases and 6 bases, with 16 bases remaining between them. Looked up from germline, CDR1 is SGHNT and CDR2 is YENEEA. The DNA of the CDR3 is TGTGCCAGCAGCGAGATTGACACGGGGGCTGAAGCTTTCTTT. It is translated as CASSEIDTGAEAFF.

DNA of the CDR3: TGTGCCAGTAGTATAGACGGGGGAGCCGGGGAGCTGTTTTTT. Protein: CASSIDGGAGELFF. The rearrangement links TRBV19 to TRBJ2-2, with D maybe TRBD2 (6 bases). Germline CDR1 and CDR2: LNHDA and SQIVND (reference sequence). V was trimmed by 0 bases and J by 6 bases, leaving 8 bases between them. The CDR3 is 14 amino acids.

The gene calls are TRBV18 and TRBJ2-3, with D uncertain. This CDR3 has 14 residues. Germline V lookup: CDR1 KGHSH, CDR2 LQKENI. V shed 5 bases and J shed 1 base, with 10 bases lying between them. In DNA form, the CDR3 reads TGTGCCAGCTCATACGCACCTCGCACAGATACGCAGTATTTT. The encoded protein is CASSYAPRTDTQYF.

Only one count was recorded for this clone. CDR3 nucleotides: TGTGCCAGCAGTTACTCGGAGGGAAACTATGGCTACACCTTC. Protein product: CASSYSEGNYGYTF. V usage is TRBV6-5 and J usage is TRBJ1-2; D not resolved. The CDR3 sequence is 14 residues long. The V gene lost 0 bases and the J gene lost 2 bases, with 7 bases spanning the gap. In germline, CDR1 is MNHEY, CDR2 SVGAGI.

The chain couples TRBV19 to TRBJ1-1, with D possibly being TRBD1 (5 bases). Germline CDR1 reads LNHDA; CDR2 reads SQIVND (reference sequence). Trimming left V 3 bases short and J 0 bases short, with 20 bases between. This CDR3 is built from 18 residues. CDR3 residues: CASSISREIYTLNTEAFF. The CDR3, as DNA: TGTGCCAGTAGTATCTCCAGGGAGATTTATACTTTGAACACTGAAGCTTTCTTT.

This chain connects TRBV7-9 to TRBJ2-7; D unresolved. CDR3 length: 12 amino acids. The V and J ends lost 3 bases and 3 bases respectively, with 6 bases between them. In germline, CDR1 is SEHNR, CDR2 FQNEAQ (reference sequence). The CDR3 nucleotides are TGTGCCAGCAGCTTCGACGGCTACGAGCAGTACTTC. Amino acid sequence: CASSFDGYEQYF.

In nucleotides, the CDR3 is TGTGCCAACCGGAGCTCCAGCTCCTACGAGCAGTACTTC. It is translated as CANRSSSSYEQYF. The rearrangement uses TRBV19 and TRBJ2-7; D uncertain. Germline CDR1 LNHDA, CDR2 SQIVND (reference sequence). This CDR3 has 13 residues. Deletions cut 10 bases from V and 0 bases from J, with 13 bases between.